This T cell receptor (beta chain) was captured in a study of T-cell memory formation after mild COVID-19. MiXCR, run by TCRdb on the 5' RACE reads, gives a single entry per CDR3 protein. The repertoire holds around 220,000 distinct CDR3 sequences, with about 17% as singletons. The CDR3 has 14 residues. V shed 6 bases and J 5 bases; nucleotides not matched to a gene: 9. Germline-derived CDR1 and CDR2 are ENHRY and SYGVKD. This clonotype was found a few times. The chain has TRBV10-3 and TRBJ1-1; TRBD1 aligns across 7 bases. Sequencing was performed on PBMCs or a T cell subset sorted from them (not recorded which). The clonotype was recovered from a man between 18 and 35 years old who had mild COVID-19 (a few samples of this study predate the infection). Cell type and time point are not known. CDR3 nucleotide sequence: TGTGCCATCAGGGGGACAGAAGGGAGGACTGAAGCTTTCTTT. Protein sequence: CAIRGTEGRTEAFF.